Below are 30 T cell receptor beta chains sequenced from a single sample in a study of beta chain features in type 1 diabetes (dated by TCRdb to about 2018). The investigation overall reported the following: A moderate but significant shortening of TCRB CDR3 length was observed in type 1 diabetes patients in all four CD4+ subsets.

No antigen is known for these receptors. The receptor library was made with the immunoSEQ multiplex PCR assay. The High Capacity cDNA Reverse Transcription Kit was used to reverse transcribe all of the isolated RNA, meaning that expressed TCRB transcripts were what got sequenced. Here the immuneACCESS table is served through TCRdb, limited to in-frame sequences with V and J called. Missing clones are a known gap in these copies; in checked studies unresolved V genes cover under half, and the rest lacks a known reason. The sample table shows approximately 160,000 clones, and more than 60% are seen once. 0.08% to 0.095% of the sample comes from the top ten. The sample comprised naive CD4+ T cells from blood. Explained via the paper, the cell subset or site label denotes: true naive CD4+ T cells. These receptors all stem from a man aged 25 to 40 with type 1 diabetes.

The gene calls are TRBV30 and TRBJ2-2; weak D call: TRBD1 (6 bases). CDR1 is GTSNPN and CDR2 is SVGIG in the germline V gene (reference sequence). The CDR3 contains 14 residues. Trimming pared 3 bases from V and 2 bases from J, leaving 10 bases between. CDR3 region: CAWREDSNTGELFF. The CDR3 DNA reads as TGTGCCTGGAGGGAGGACAGCAACACCGGGGAGCTGTTTTTT.

The genes are TRBV29-1 and TRBJ2-1, with 8 bases that match TRBD2. V gave up 7 bases and J gave up 4 bases; unmatched junction bases: 12. CDR1 SQVTM and CDR2 ANQGSEA come from the germline V gene. The CDR3 contains 15 residues. The CDR3 DNA reads as TGCAGCGCTCCCCCGGGAAGCGGGAGTTACAATGAGCAGTTCTTC. It translates to CSAPPGSGSYNEQFF.

The rearrangement joins TRBV5-1 to TRBJ1-2; D is unclear. Trimming removed 0 bases at V and 10 bases at J, with 13 bases between. The CDR3 has 13 residues. Germline V gene lookup returns CDR1 SGHRS and CDR2 YFSETQ. The CDR3 DNA follows: TGCGCCAGCAGCTTGGGGCTGCGAGAGGACTACACCTTC. Protein product: CASSLGLREDYTF.

The V and J genes are TRBV9 and TRBJ2-7; D gene ambiguous. V shed 0 bases and J shed 6 bases, with 13 bases lying between them. Germline CDR1 is SGDLS and CDR2 is YYNGEE. The CDR3 has 14 residues. DNA for the CDR3: TGTGCCAGCAGCGTAGGACCACTCCAAGGCGAGCAGTACTTC. Protein product: CASSVGPLQGEQYF.

This clone was observed a single time. The chain employs TRBV6-1 and TRBJ2-5; a possible D gene is TRBD1 (5 bases). The germline V gene has CDR1 MNHNS and CDR2 SASEGT. V was cut by 2 bases and J by 0 bases, with 7 bases left in between. CDR3 length: 14 amino acids. CDR3 nucleotide sequence: TGTGCCAGCAGTGAACAGGGCAACCAAGAGACCCAGTACTTC. Protein product: CASSEQGNQETQYF.

This chain joins TRBV15 and TRBJ1-5; TRBD1 might be the D (5 bases). The CDR3 runs 15 residues. Germline CDR1 reads LNHNV; CDR2 reads YYDKDF (reference sequence). V lost 0 bases and J lost 4, with 10 bases in between. CDR3 protein: CATSRDGGANQPQHF. CDR3 in DNA: TGTGCCACCAGCAGAGATGGGGGAGCAAATCAGCCCCAGCATTTT.

The chain joins TRBV9 to TRBJ2-1, with TRBD2 identical over 13 bases. Germline values: CDR1 SGDLS, CDR2 YYNGEE. Trimming took 6 bases from V and 5 from J; bases not matched to a gene: 5. This CDR3 spans 15 amino acids. This CDR3 is CASTGTSGADNEQFF. CDR3 DNA: TGTGCCAGCACCGGGACTAGCGGGGCGGACAATGAGCAGTTCTTC.

The rearrangement uses TRBV19 and TRBJ1-3, with D unresolved. Germline CDR1 and CDR2: LNHDA and SQIVND (reference sequence). The CDR3 is made up of 13 amino acids. The germline V and J ends were trimmed by 7 bases and 4 bases, with 11 bases remaining between them. CDR3 sequence reads: CASIQGSGNTIYF. The CDR3 DNA follows: TGTGCCAGTATCCAAGGGAGCGGAAACACCATATATTTT.

CDR3 in DNA: TGTGCCAGCAGCCCCTCCCTTGACACCGGGGAGCTGTTTTTT. Translated, it gives CASSPSLDTGELFF. The V and J genes are TRBV7-9 and TRBJ2-2; D unresolved. CDR3 length: 14 amino acids. V was cut by 5 bases and J by 3 bases, with 10 bases left in between. The germline gives CDR1 SEHNR, CDR2 FQNEAQ (reference sequence).

This clone was found a few times. This chain uses TRBV29-1 with TRBJ2-7; 7 bases fit TRBD1. Losses at the gene ends were 3 bases for V and 2 bases for J; bases not matched to a gene: 7. The germline CDR1 and CDR2 sequences are SQVTM and ANQGSEA. The CDR3 consists of 14 residues. CDR3 sequence reads: CSVEAGGIPYEQYF. The CDR3 nucleotides are TGCAGCGTTGAGGCAGGGGGTATCCCCTACGAGCAGTACTTC.

This sequence joins TRBV11-2 and TRBJ1-2, with D maybe TRBD1 (5 bases). Trimming took off 2 bases at V and 8 bases at J, with 15 bases between the two ends. This CDR3 comprises 14 residues. Germline V CDR1 and CDR2: SGHAT, FQNNGV. The CDR3, as DNA: TGTGCCAGCAGCTTACAGCTAGGGGACGAGGGCTACACCTTC. It specifies CASSLQLGDEGYTF. Full variable domain (rest looked up from reference TRBV11-2 and TRBJ1-2): EAGVAQSPRYKIIEKRQSVAFWCNPISGHATLYWYQQILGQGPKLLIQFQNNGVVDDSQLPKDRFSAERLKGVDSTLKIQPAKLEDSAVYLCASSLQLGDEGYTFGSGTRLTVV.

V gene TRBV11-2 combines with J gene TRBJ2-1; D is undetermined. Trimming left V 3 bases short and J 5 bases short, with 5 bases between. The CDR3 contains 12 residues. Looked up from germline, CDR1 is SGHAT and CDR2 is FQNNGV. As DNA, the CDR3 is TGTGCCAGCAGCTTTCTCCACAATGAGCAGTTCTTC. Amino acid sequence: CASSFLHNEQFF.

The chain combines TRBV6-6 with TRBJ1-5; 8 bases match TRBD1. Germline V gene data show CDR1 as MNHNY and CDR2 as SVGAGI (reference sequence). The CDR3 consists of 16 residues. Losses at the gene ends were 5 bases for V and 6 bases for J; bases not matched to a gene: 12. This chain's CDR3 is CASSLINQGARQPQHF. DNA for the CDR3: TGTGCCAGCAGTCTCATCAATCAGGGGGCACGTCAGCCCCAGCATTTT.

This clone was detected only a few times. The rearrangement links TRBV29-1 to TRBJ2-7; TRBD1 aligns across 7 bases. The CDR3 runs 12 residues. Germline-derived CDR1 and CDR2 are SQVTM and ANQGSEA. V dropped 5 bases and J dropped 4; count of bases not matched to a gene: 5. In DNA, the CDR3 is TGCAGCGTTTATCACAGGGGTTACGAGCAGTACTTC. Its protein is CSVYHRGYEQYF.

This chain links TRBV4-1 with TRBJ2-2, with TRBD2 as a possible D gene (5 bases). The CDR3 runs 18 residues. Germline CDR1 is MGHRA and CDR2 is YSYEKL. The V end was cut by 5 bases, the J end by 0 bases, with 19 bases between. The CDR3 DNA reads as TGCGCCAGCAGCGCCACCTGGGAGCAGGCCGCGAACACCGGGGAGCTGTTTTTT. Translated, it gives CASSATWEQAANTGELFF.

The chain links TRBV29-1 to TRBJ1-2, with 8 bases fitting TRBD1. Looked up from germline, CDR1 is SQVTM and CDR2 is ANQGSEA. This CDR3 has 13 amino acids. The ends lost 4 bases at V and 4 bases at J; junction bases unmatched: 5. The CDR3 reads CSVAGGAGYGYTF. In DNA, the CDR3 is TGCAGCGTTGCAGGGGGCGCGGGCTATGGCTACACCTTC.

This chain links TRBV29-1 with TRBJ2-1; 7 nucleotides agree with TRBD1. Trimming removed 6 bases from V and 9 bases from J; junction bases left unmatched: 5. The CDR3 is 11 residues long. Per germline, CDR1 SQVTM and CDR2 ANQGSEA. CDR3 sequence: CSVTGDIEQFF. The CDR3 DNA is TGCAGCGTCACAGGGGATATTGAGCAGTTCTTC.

The rearrangement links TRBV29-1 to TRBJ2-5, with D possibly being TRBD2 (6 bases). V was pared by 4 bases and J by 3 bases, with 12 bases between. Germline CDR1 and CDR2: SQVTM and ANQGSEA. The CDR3 sequence is 13 residues long. CDR3 sequence reads: CSVAGSGKETQYF. CDR3 in DNA: TGCAGCGTTGCCGGGAGCGGAAAAGAGACCCAGTACTTC.

This clone was found once. V and J are TRBV4-3 and TRBJ2-7, with D unresolved. Germline-derived CDR1 and CDR2 are LGHNA and YSLEER. Trimming removed 2 bases at V and 2 bases at J, with 13 bases between. CDR3 length: 15 amino acids. For the CDR3, the DNA is TGCGCCAGCAGCCAATTAGGCAGGATTCCCTACGAGCAGTACTTC. Protein product: CASSQLGRIPYEQYF.

CDR3 bases: TGTGCCTGGAGTGTAGGGGGCCAGCAGAAAGAGACCCAGTACTTC. Its translation is CAWSVGGQQKETQYF. The V and J genes are TRBV30 and TRBJ2-5; 7 positions match TRBD1. The CDR3 loop spans 15 amino acids. Germline loops: CDR1 GTSNPN, CDR2 SVGIG (reference sequence). Trimming at V came to 0 bases and at J to 3 bases, leaving 7 bases not matched to a gene. The entire variable domain, with the rest obtained from reference TRBV30 and TRBJ2-5, is as follows: SQTIHQWPATLVQPVGSPLSLECTVEGTSNPNLYWYRQAAGRGLQLLFYSVGIGQISSEVPQNLSASRPQDRQFILSSKKLLLSDSGFYLCAWSVGGQQKETQYFGPGTRLLVL.

V and J are TRBV29-1 and TRBJ2-1; D might be TRBD2 (6 bases). The germline V and J ends were trimmed by 1 base and 5 bases, with 12 bases remaining between them. Germline-derived CDR1 and CDR2 are SQVTM and ANQGSEA. CDR3 length equals 14 residues. This CDR3 is CSVEGQGLDNEQFF. The CDR3 DNA reads as TGCAGCGTTGAAGGGCAGGGACTGGACAATGAGCAGTTCTTC.

The table lists this clone with a few counts. The J gene is TRBJ2-2, the V gene TRBV2, with D unclear. Germline V gene sequence: CDR1 SNHLY, CDR2 FYNNEI. V lost 0 bases, J lost 9 bases, and 5 bases lay in between. The CDR3 has 12 amino acids. DNA of the CDR3: TGTGCCAGCAGTGAAGCGCTTTGGGAGCTGTTTTTT. This codes for CASSEALWELFF.

The chain is built from TRBV11-2 and TRBJ2-3; 8 bases align to TRBD2. The CDR3 runs 19 residues. The trim removed 3 bases at V and 1 base at J, leaving 15 bases unmatched. Per the germline V gene, CDR1 is SGHAT and CDR2 is FQNNGV. The CDR3 reads CASSFRQRGTLMGTDTQYF. CDR3 nucleotide sequence: TGTGCCAGCAGCTTTCGACAGCGGGGGACCTTAATGGGCACAGATACGCAGTATTTT.

The chain combines TRBV2 with TRBJ2-5, with D possibly matching TRBD1 (5 bases). The V end lost 6 bases, the J end lost 3 bases, and 14 bases lay between the germline ends. The germline V gene has CDR1 SNHLY and CDR2 FYNNEI. The CDR3 is made up of 14 amino acids. In DNA, the CDR3 is TGTGCCAGCAGCCTCAGGGTTTCAGAAGAGACCCAGTACTTC. It encodes CASSLRVSEETQYF.

The rearrangement uses TRBV6-5 and TRBJ1-5; 7 positions match TRBD1. With V trimmed by 6 bases and J by 11 bases, 10 bases remained unmatched. The CDR3 consists of 13 residues. CDR1 is MNHEY, CDR2 SVGAGI, per germline. Here the CDR3 reads CASRATGIMTQHF. The DNA for the CDR3 is TGTGCCAGCAGAGCGACAGGGATAATGACCCAGCATTTT.

V and J are TRBV29-1 and TRBJ2-1; tentatively, D is TRBD1 or TRBD2 (5 bases each). This CDR3 contains 15 residues. Per germline, CDR1 SQVTM and CDR2 ANQGSEA. The V gene lost 6 bases and the J gene lost 9 bases, with 24 bases spanning the gap. This CDR3 is CSVGPGPTSWSEQFF. The CDR3 region has the DNA TGCAGCGTGGGACCGGGACCTACCTCTTGGAGTGAGCAGTTCTTC.

The chain uses TRBV29-1 and TRBJ1-5; 7 bases agree with TRBD1. The trim removed 6 bases at V and 2 bases at J, leaving 10 bases unmatched. The CDR3 contains 15 residues. The germline V gene has CDR1 SQVTM and CDR2 ANQGSEA. CDR3 sequence: CSVATGAGGNQPQHF. DNA of the CDR3: TGCAGCGTAGCTACAGGGGCCGGTGGCAATCAGCCCCAGCATTTT. Using reference TRBV29-1 and TRBJ1-5 for the parts outside the CDR3, the full variable domain is SAVISQKPSRDICQRGTSLTIQCQVDSQVTMMFWYRQQPGQSLTLIATANQGSEATYESGFVIDKFPISRPNLTFSTLTVSNMSPEDSSIYLCSVATGAGGNQPQHFGDGTRLSIL.

The rearrangement joins TRBV20-1 to TRBJ1-2; D call uncertain. From germline, CDR1 is DFQATT and CDR2 SNEGSKA (reference sequence). The CDR3 spans 11 residues. The V gene lost 4 bases and the J gene lost 6 bases, with 9 bases spanning the gap. The DNA for the CDR3 is TGCAGTGCTACCCTAAAGCATGGCTACACCTTC. It encodes CSATLKHGYTF.

The gene calls are TRBV4-1 and TRBJ2-5, with 7 bases aligning to TRBD2. The CDR3 sequence is 15 residues long. The germline CDR1 and CDR2 sequences are MGHRA and YSYEKL. V lost 1 base to trimming and J lost 3 bases; unmatched junction nucleotides: 5. The CDR3 bases are TGCGCCAGCAGCCAAGTTGAGCGGGGCGAAGAGACCCAGTACTTC. Its protein product is CASSQVERGEETQYF.

J is TRBJ2-2 and V is TRBV2; 10 bases match TRBD1. J gave up 6 bases and V 6 bases, and 1 base lay outside the gene matches. CDR1 SNHLY and CDR2 FYNNEI come from the germline V gene. The CDR3 spans 13 residues. CDR3 nucleotides: TGTGCCAGCAGGGGACAGGGGTCCGGGGAGCTGTTTTTT. Its translation is CASRGQGSGELFF. Supplemented by reference TRBV2 and TRBJ2-2, the full variable domain reads EPEVTQTPSHQVTQMGQEVILRCVPISNHLYFYWYRQILGQKVEFLVSFYNNEISEKSEIFDDQFSVERPDGSNFTLKIRSTKLEDSAMYFCASRGQGSGELFFGEGSRLTVL.